The clone carrying this T cell receptor beta chain was seen once. Primers for the PCR totalled 60 Vbeta and 13 Jbeta. Assay: immunoSEQ multiplex PCR; the TCRdb copy retains only in-frame clones and omits some. The sample carries some 66,000 clones, roughly 80% recorded once. Germline lookup yields CDR1 ENHRY and CDR2 SYGVKD. The germline V and J ends were trimmed by 3 bases and 7 bases, with 17 bases remaining between them. This CDR3 has 15 amino acids. This record comes from a study of cytomegalovirus exposure and HLA in healthy donors. The sequencing input was PBMCs. This TCR came from a man aged 55 to 70 in good health and CMV-seropositive. This chain links TRBV10-3 with TRBJ2-3; tentative D call: TRBD2 (6 bases). In DNA form, the CDR3 reads TGTGCCATCAGTGATGGGGGGTTTGACGTTAATACGCAGTATTTT. This codes for CAISDGGFDVNTQYF.